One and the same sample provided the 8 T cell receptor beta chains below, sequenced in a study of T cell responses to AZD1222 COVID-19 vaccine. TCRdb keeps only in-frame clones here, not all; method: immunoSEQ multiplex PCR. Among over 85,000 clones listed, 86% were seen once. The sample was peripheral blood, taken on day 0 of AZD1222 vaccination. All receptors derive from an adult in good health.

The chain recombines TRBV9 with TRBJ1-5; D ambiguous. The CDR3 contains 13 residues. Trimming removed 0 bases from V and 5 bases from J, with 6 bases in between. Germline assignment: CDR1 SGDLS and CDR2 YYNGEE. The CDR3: CASSVAPDQPQHF. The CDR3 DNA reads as TGTGCCAGCAGCGTAGCACCAGATCAGCCCCAGCATTTT. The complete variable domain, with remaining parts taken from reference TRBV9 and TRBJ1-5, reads DSGVTQTPKHLITATGQRVTLRCSPRSGDLSVYWYQQSLDQGLQFLIQYYNGEERAKGNILERFSAQQFPDLHSELNLSSLELGDSALYFCASSVAPDQPQHFGDGTRLSIL.

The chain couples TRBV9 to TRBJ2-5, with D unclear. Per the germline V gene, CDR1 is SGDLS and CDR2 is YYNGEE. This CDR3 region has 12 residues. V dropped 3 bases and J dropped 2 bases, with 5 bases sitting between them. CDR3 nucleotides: TGTGCCAGCAGCGGCCCGCAAGAGACCCAGTACTTC. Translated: CASSGPQETQYF.

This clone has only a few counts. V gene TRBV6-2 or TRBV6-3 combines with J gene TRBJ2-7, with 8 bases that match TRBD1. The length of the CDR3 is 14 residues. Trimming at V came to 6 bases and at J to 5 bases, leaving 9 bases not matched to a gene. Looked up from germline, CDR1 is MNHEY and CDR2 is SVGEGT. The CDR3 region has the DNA TGTGCCAGCAGCCGACAGGGGATCATCCACGAGCAGTACTTC. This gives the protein CASSRQGIIHEQYF.

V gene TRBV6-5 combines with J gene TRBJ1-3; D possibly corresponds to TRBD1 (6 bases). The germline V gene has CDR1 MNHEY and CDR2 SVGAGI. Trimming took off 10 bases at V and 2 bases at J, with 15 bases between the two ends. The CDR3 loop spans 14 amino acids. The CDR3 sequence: CATRGVSPGNTIYF. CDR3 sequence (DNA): TGTGCCACAAGGGGGGTGAGTCCTGGAAACACCATATATTTT.

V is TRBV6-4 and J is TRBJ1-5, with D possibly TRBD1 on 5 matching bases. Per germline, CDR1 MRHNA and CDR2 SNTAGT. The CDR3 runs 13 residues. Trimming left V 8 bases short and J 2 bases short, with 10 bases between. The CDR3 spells CASLWGGNQPQHF. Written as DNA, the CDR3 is TGTGCCAGCCTTTGGGGCGGCAATCAGCCCCAGCATTTT.

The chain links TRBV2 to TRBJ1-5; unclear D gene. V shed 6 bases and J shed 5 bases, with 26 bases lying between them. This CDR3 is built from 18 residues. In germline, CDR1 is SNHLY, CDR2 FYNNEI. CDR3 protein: CASSPAGWELSADQPQHF. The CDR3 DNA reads TGTGCCAGCAGCCCCGCCGGCTGGGAGCTTTCGGCAGATCAGCCCCAGCATTTT. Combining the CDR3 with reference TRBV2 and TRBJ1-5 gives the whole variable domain EPEVTQTPSHQVTQMGQEVILRCVPISNHLYFYWYRQILGQKVEFLVSFYNNEISEKSEIFDDQFSVERPDGSNFTLKIRSTKLEDSAMYFCASSPAGWELSADQPQHFGDGTRLSIL.

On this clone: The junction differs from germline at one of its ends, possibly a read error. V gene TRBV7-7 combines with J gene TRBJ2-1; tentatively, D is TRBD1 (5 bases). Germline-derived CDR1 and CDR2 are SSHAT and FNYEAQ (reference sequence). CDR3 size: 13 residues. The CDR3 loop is CASSTNAGSEQFF. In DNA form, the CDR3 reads TGTGCTAGCAGCACAAACGCAGGGTCTGAGCAGTTCTTC. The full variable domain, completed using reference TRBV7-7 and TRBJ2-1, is GAGVSQSPRYKVTKRGQDVTLRCDPISSHATLYWYQQALGQGPEFLTYFNYEAQPDKSGLPSDRFSAERPEGSISTLTIQRTEQRDSAMYRCASSTNAGSEQFFGPGTRLTVL.

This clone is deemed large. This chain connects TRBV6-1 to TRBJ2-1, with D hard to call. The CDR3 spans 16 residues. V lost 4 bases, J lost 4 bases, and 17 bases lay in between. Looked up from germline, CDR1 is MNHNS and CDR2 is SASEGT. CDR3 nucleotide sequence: TGTGCCAGCAGTGTTTGGTTGCAGGAGAAATACAATGAGCAGTTCTTC. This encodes CASSVWLQEKYNEQFF.